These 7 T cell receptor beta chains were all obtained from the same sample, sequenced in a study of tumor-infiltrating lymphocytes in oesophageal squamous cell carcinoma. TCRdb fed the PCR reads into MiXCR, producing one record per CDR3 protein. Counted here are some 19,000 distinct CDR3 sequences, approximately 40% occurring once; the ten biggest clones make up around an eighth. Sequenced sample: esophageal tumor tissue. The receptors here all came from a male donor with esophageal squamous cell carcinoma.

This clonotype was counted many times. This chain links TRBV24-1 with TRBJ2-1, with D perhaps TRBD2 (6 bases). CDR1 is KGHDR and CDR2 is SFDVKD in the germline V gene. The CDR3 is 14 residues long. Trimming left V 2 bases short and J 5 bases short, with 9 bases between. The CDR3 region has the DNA TGTGCCACCAGTGATTGGACTAATAACAATGAGCAGTTCTTC. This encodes CATSDWTNNNEQFF.

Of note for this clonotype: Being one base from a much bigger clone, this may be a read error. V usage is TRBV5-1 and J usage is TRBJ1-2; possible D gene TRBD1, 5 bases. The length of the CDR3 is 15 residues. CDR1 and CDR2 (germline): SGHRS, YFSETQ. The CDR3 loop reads CASRLAGGKNYGYTF. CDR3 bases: TGCGCCAGCAGATTGGCCGGGGGAAAGAACTATGGCTACACCTTC.

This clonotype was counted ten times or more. CDR3 amino acids: CASSRTTSYEQYF. The CDR3 DNA sequence: TGTGCCAGCAGTCGCACCACCTCCTACGAGCAGTACTTC. The V and J genes are TRBV28 and TRBJ2-7; D remains ambiguous. CDR3 size: 13 residues. Trimming removed 5 bases from V and 0 bases from J, with 8 bases in between. The germline gives CDR1 MDHEN, CDR2 SYDVKM.

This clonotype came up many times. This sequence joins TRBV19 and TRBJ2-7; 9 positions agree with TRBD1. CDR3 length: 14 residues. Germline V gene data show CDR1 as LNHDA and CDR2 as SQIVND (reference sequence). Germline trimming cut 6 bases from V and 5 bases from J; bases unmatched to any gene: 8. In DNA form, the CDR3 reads TGTGCCAGTAGCCGTGGGACAGGGTGGGACGAGCAGTACTTC. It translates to CASSRGTGWDEQYF.

In nucleotides, the CDR3 is TGTGCCAGCAGTGCTCATAGCACAGATACGCAGTATTTT. It is translated as CASSAHSTDTQYF. V usage is TRBV6-5 and J usage is TRBJ2-3; D is undetermined. Germline CDR1 reads MNHEY; CDR2 reads SVGAGI. This CDR3 has 13 residues. V lost 5 bases, J lost 0 bases, and 6 bases lay in between.

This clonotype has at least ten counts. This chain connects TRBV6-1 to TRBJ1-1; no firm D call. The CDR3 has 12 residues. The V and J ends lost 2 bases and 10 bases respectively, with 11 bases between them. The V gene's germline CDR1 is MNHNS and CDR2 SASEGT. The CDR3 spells CASSENWSGAFF. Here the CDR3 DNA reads TGTGCCAGCAGTGAAAACTGGTCAGGAGCTTTCTTT.

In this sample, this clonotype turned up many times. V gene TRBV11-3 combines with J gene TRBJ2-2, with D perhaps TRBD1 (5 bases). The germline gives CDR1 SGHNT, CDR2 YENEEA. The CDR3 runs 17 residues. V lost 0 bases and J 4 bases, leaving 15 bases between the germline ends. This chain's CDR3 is CASSLDWGPGSTGELFF. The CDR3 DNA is TGTGCCAGCAGCTTAGATTGGGGCCCAGGGTCCACCGGGGAGCTGTTTTTT.